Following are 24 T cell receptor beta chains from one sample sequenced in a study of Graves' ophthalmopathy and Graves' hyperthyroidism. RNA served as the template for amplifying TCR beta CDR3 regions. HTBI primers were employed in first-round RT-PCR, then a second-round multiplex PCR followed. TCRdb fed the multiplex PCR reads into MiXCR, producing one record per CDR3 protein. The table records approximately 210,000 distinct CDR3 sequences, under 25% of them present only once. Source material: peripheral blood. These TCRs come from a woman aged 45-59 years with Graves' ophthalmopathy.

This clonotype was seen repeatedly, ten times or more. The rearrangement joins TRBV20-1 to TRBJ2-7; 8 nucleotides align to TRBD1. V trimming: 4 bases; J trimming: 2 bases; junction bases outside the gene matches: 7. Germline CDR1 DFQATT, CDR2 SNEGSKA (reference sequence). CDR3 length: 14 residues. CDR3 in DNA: TGCAGTGCTACCCAGGACAGGGACCCCTACGAGCAGTACTTC. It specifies CSATQDRDPYEQYF.

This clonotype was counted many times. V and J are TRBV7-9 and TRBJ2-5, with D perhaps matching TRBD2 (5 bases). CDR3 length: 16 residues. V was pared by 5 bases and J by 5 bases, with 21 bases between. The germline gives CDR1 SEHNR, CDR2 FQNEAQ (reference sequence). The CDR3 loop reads CASSPPQANPGETQYF. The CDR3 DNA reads TGTGCCAGCAGCCCGCCCCAGGCTAACCCGGGGGAGACCCAGTACTTC.

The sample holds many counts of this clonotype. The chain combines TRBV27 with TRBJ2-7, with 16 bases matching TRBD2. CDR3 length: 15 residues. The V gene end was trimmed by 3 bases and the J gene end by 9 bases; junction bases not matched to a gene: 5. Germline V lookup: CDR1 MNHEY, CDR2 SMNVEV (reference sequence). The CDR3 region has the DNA TGTGCCAGCAGTTTCGGGACTAGCGGGAGGGATCGGCAGTACTTC. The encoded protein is CASSFGTSGRDRQYF.

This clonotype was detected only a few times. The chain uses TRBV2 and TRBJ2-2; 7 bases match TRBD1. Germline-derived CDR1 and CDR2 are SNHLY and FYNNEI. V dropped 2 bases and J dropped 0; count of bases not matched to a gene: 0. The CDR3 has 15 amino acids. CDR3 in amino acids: CASSEQGANTGELFF. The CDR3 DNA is TGTGCCAGCAGTGAACAGGGGGCGAACACCGGGGAGCTGTTTTTT.

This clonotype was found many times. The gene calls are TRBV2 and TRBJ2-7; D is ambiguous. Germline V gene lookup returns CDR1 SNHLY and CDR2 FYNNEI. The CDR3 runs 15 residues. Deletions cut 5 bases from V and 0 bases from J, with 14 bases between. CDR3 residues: CASSPPRSSSYEQYF. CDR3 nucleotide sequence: TGTGCCAGCAGTCCCCCTAGGTCGAGCTCCTACGAGCAGTACTTC. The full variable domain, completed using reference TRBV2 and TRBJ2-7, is EPEVTQTPSHQVTQMGQEVILRCVPISNHLYFYWYRQILGQKVEFLVSFYNNEISEKSEIFDDQFSVERPDGSNFTLKIRSTKLEDSAMYFCASSPPRSSSYEQYFGPGTRLTVT.

As DNA, the CDR3 is TGTGCCAGCAGCGAGAGGACAGGGCGATATGGCTACACCTTC. Translation: CASSERTGRYGYTF. This chain uses TRBV6-1 with TRBJ1-2, with 8 bases that match TRBD1. Germline CDR1 is MNHNS and CDR2 is SASEGT. This CDR3 contains 14 residues. Trimming took 6 bases from V and 5 from J; bases not matched to a gene: 8.

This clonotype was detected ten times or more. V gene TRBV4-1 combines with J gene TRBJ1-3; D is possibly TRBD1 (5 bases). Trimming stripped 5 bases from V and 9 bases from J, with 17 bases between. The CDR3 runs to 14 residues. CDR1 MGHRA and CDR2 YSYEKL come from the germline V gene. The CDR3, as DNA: TGCGCCAGCAGCGTTGGACAAAAGGGAGCCACCATATATTTT. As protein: CASSVGQKGATIYF.

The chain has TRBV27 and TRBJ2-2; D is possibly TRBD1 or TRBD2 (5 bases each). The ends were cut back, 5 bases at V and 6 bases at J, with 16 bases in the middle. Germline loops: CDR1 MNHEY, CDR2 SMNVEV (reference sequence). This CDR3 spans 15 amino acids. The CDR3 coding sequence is TGTGCCAGCAGTCAGGGAGAGGGGTTTCCCGGGGAGCTGTTTTTT. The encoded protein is CASSQGEGFPGELFF.

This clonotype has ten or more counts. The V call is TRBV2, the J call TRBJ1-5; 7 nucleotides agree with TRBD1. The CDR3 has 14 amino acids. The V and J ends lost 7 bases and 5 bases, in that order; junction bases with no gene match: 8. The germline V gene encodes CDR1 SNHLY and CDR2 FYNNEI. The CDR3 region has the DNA TGTGCCAGCAATTTTCAGGGGGGTGATCAGCCCCAGCATTTT. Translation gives CASNFQGGDQPQHF.

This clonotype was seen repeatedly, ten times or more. The CDR3 protein is CASSQDLGGGRDFGRNTEAFF. The CDR3 region has the DNA TGTGCCAGCAGCCAAGACCTCGGGGGGGGCAGGGATTTTGGCCGGAACACTGAAGCTTTCTTT. This chain joins TRBV3-1 and TRBJ1-1; tentative D call: TRBD1 (6 bases). CDR3 size: 21 residues. Per the germline V gene, CDR1 is LGHDT and CDR2 is YNNKEL (reference sequence). V was cut by 0 bases and J by 1 base, with 27 bases left in between.

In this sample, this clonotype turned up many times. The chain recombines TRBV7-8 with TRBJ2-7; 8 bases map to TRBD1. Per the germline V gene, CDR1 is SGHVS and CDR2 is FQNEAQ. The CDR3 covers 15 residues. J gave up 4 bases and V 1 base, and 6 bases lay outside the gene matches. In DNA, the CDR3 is TGTGCCAGCAGCTTAGTCCGGACAGGGAAGTACGAGCAGTACTTC. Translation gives CASSLVRTGKYEQYF. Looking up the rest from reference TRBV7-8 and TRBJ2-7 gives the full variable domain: GAGVSQSPRYKVAKRGQDVALRCDPISGHVSLFWYQQALGQGPEFLTYFQNEAQLDKSGLPSDRFFAERPEGSVSTLKIQRTQQEDSAVYLCASSLVRTGKYEQYFGPGTRLTVT.

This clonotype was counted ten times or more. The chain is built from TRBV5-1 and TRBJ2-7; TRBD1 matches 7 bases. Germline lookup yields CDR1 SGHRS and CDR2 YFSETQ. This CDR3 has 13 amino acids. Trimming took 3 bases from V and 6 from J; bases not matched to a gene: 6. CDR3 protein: CASSSGTESEQYF. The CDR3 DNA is TGCGCCAGCAGCTCCGGGACAGAATCCGAGCAGTACTTC. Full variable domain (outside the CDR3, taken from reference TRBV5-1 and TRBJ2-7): KAGVTQTPRYLIKTRGQQVTLSCSPISGHRSVSWYQQTPGQGLQFLFEYFSETQRNKGNFPGRFSGRQFSNSRSEMNVSTLELGDSALYLCASSSGTESEQYFGPGTRLTVT.

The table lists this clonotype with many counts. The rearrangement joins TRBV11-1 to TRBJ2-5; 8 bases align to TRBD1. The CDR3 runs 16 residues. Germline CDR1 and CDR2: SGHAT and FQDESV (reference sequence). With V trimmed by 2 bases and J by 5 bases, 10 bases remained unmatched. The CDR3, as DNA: TGTGCCAGCAGCTTACGTAGGACAGGGTCATTGGAGACCCAGTACTTC. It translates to CASSLRRTGSLETQYF.

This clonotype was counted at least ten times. Here the CDR3 DNA reads TGTGCCACCGGAGGCTTATACAGCACAGATACGCAGTATTTT. Its translation: CATGGLYSTDTQYF. V usage is TRBV24-1 and J usage is TRBJ2-3, with D possibly TRBD2 on 5 matching bases. Looked up from germline, CDR1 is KGHDR and CDR2 is SFDVKD. Trimming took 9 bases from V and 0 from J, leaving 12 bases between them. CDR3 size: 14 residues.

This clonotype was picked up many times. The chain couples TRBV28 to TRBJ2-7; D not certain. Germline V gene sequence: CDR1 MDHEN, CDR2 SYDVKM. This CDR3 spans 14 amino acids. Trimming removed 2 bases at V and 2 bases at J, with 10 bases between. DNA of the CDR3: TGTGCCAGCAGTTTACTGGCAGGCACCTACGAGCAGTACTTC. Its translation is CASSLLAGTYEQYF.

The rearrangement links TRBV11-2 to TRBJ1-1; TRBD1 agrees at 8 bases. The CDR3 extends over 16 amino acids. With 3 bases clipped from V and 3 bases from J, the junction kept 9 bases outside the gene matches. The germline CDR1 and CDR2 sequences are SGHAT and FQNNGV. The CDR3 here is CASSLGTGGRYTEAFF. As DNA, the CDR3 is TGTGCCAGCAGCTTGGGGACAGGAGGGAGGTACACTGAAGCTTTCTTT.

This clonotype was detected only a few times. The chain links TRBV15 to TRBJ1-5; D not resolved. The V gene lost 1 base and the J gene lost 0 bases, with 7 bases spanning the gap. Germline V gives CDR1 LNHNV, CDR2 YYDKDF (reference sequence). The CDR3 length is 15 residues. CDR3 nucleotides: TGTGCCACCAGCAGAGTACTCTATAGCAATCAGCCCCAGCATTTT. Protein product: CATSRVLYSNQPQHF. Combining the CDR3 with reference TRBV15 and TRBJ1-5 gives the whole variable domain DAMVIQNPRYQVTQFGKPVTLSCSQTLNHNVMYWYQQKSSQAPKLLFHYYDKDFNNEADTPDNFQSRRPNTSFCFLDIRSPGLGDTAMYLCATSRVLYSNQPQHFGDGTRLSIL.

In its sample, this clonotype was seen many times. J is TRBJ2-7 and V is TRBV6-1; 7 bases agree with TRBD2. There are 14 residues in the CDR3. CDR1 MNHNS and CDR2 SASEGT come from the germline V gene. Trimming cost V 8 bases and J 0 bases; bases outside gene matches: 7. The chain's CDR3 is CASLSGTSSYEQYF. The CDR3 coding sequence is TGTGCCAGCCTCAGCGGGACCTCCTCCTACGAGCAGTACTTC.

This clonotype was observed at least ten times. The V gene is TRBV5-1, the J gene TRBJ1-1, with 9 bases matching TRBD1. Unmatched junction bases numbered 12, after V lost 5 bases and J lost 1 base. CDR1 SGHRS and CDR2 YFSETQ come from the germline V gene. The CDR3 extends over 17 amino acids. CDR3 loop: CASSSRPPGQGNTEAFF. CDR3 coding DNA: TGCGCCAGCAGTTCGAGACCTCCGGGACAGGGGAACACTGAAGCTTTCTTT.

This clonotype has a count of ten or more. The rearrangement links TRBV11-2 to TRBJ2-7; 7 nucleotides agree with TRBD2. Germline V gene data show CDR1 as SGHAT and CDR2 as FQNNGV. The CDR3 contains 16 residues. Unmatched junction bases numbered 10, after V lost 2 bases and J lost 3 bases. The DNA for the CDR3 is TGTGCCAGCAGCTTATCCGGCTCGGGAGGTTTCTACGAGCAGTACTTC. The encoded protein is CASSLSGSGGFYEQYF.

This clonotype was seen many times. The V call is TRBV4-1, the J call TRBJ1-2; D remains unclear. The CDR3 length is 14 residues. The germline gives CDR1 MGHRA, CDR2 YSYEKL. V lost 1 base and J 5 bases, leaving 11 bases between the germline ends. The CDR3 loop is CASSQGSWAYGYTF. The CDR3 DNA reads TGCGCCAGCAGCCAAGGGAGTTGGGCTTATGGCTACACCTTC.

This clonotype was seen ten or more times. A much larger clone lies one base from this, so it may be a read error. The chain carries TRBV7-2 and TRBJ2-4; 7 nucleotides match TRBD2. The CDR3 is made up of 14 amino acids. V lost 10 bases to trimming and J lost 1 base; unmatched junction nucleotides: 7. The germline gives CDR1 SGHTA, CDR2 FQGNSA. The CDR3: CAIGGIGAKNIQYF. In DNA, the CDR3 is TGTGCCATCGGGGGGATTGGGGCCAAAAACATTCAGTACTTC.

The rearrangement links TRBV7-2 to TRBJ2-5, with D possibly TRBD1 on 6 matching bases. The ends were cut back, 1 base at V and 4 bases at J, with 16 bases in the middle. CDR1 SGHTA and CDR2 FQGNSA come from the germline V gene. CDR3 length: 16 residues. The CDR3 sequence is CASSLDSGAGVETQYF. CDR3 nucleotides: TGTGCCAGCAGCTTAGATTCCGGTGCAGGGGTAGAGACCCAGTACTTC.

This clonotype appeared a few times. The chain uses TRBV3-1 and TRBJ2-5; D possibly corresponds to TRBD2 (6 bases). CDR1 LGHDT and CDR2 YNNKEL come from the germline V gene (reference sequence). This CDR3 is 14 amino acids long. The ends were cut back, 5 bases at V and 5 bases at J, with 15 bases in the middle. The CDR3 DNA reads TGTGCCAGCAGCTTCCGCGGAGGGCCGGAGACCCAGTACTTC. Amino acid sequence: CASSFRGGPETQYF.